One sample yielded the 18 T cell receptor beta chains listed below, sequenced in a study of shared clonotypes between healthy human individuals. Produced via immunoSEQ multiplex PCR; TCRdb's table is partial and in-frame only. The repertoire holds more than 850,000 clones, with about four fifths as singletons. Sequenced material: memory CD4+ T cells from PBMCs. The subset: CD45RA-negative fraction. The origin of the receptors is a young man in good health. Some clones in this sample may be carry-over from other donors' samples.

The chain has TRBV27 and TRBJ1-2; 7 positions match TRBD1. Germline-derived CDR1 and CDR2 are MNHEY and SMNVEV (reference sequence). The J segment lost 7 bases and the V segment lost 6 bases, leaving 11 bases of the junction unmatched. CDR3 size: 14 residues. DNA of the CDR3: TGTGCCAGCAGAGGATCCAGACAGGGAGGTGGCTACACCTTC. Encoded protein: CASRGSRQGGGYTF.

The chain is built from TRBV5-1 and TRBJ2-7; 13 nucleotides match TRBD2. The CDR3 loop spans 15 amino acids. Losses at the gene ends were 3 bases for V and 3 bases for J; bases not matched to a gene: 3. CDR1 and CDR2 from the germline V gene are SGHRS and YFSETQ. CDR3 in amino acids: CASSSWTSGSYEQYF. The CDR3, as DNA: TGCGCCAGCAGCTCATGGACTAGCGGGAGCTACGAGCAGTACTTC.

The rearrangement links TRBV7-3 to TRBJ2-1, with 10 bases fitting TRBD1. Germline CDR1 and CDR2: SGHTA and FQGTGA. The CDR3 has 17 residues. The V gene end was trimmed by 0 bases and the J gene end by 8 bases; junction bases not matched to a gene: 10. The CDR3 nucleotides are TGTGCCAGCAGCTTAACGAGGGACAGGGGAGGGCGGGATGAGCAGTTCTTC. Protein sequence: CASSLTRDRGGRDEQFF.

On this clone: At the DNA level, this CDR3 is encoded by other sequences in the same sample as well. This CDR3 is CASSLLAGGTDTQYF. DNA for the CDR3: TGTGCCAGCAGCTTACTAGCGGGAGGTACAGATACGCAGTATTTT. The V gene is TRBV13, the J gene TRBJ2-3; TRBD2 aligns across 11 bases. Germline loops: CDR1 PRHDT, CDR2 FYEKMQ (reference sequence). The V gene end was trimmed by 2 bases and the J gene end by 3 bases; junction bases not matched to a gene: 1. The CDR3 has 15 residues.

The rearrangement links TRBV4-1 to TRBJ2-5, with D perhaps TRBD1 or TRBD2 (5 bases each). In germline, CDR1 is MGHRA, CDR2 YSYEKL. There are 16 residues in the CDR3. The ends were cut back, 1 base at V and 5 bases at J, with 17 bases in the middle. CDR3 amino acids: CASSQVPGTLGETQYF. The CDR3 nucleotides are TGCGCCAGCAGCCAAGTACCAGGGACGTTAGGGGAGACCCAGTACTTC.

V and J are TRBV10-2 and TRBJ1-3; D uncertain. CDR3 length: 12 residues. Trimming cost V 3 bases and J 6 bases, with 6 bases left between them. The germline V gene encodes CDR1 WSHSY and CDR2 SAAADI. The CDR3 DNA reads TGCGCCAGCAGTGACCCCCAAAACACCATATATTTT. It codes for CASSDPQNTIYF.

The genes are TRBV5-1 and TRBJ2-7; possible D gene TRBD1, 5 bases. V lost 7 bases and J lost 0, with 11 bases in between. The CDR3 sequence is 13 residues long. Germline V CDR1 and CDR2: SGHRS, YFSETQ. The CDR3 spells CASATGFSYEQYF. The CDR3 DNA follows: TGCGCCAGCGCTACAGGTTTCTCCTACGAGCAGTACTTC.

The CDR3 spells CASSLPTGQGRRANYGYTF. The CDR3 DNA follows: TGTGCCAGCAGTCTGCCAACGGGACAGGGTCGTCGGGCTAACTATGGCTACACCTTC. The V gene is TRBV28, the J gene TRBJ1-2, with 9 bases aligning to TRBD1. Trimming took 5 bases from V and 0 from J; bases not matched to a gene: 16. The CDR3 contains 19 residues. Germline values: CDR1 MDHEN, CDR2 SYDVKM.

This chain links TRBV28 with TRBJ2-3; perhaps TRBD2 as D (6 bases). The CDR3 sequence is 17 residues long. Germline loops: CDR1 MDHEN, CDR2 SYDVKM. Trimming stripped 6 bases from V and 0 bases from J, with 19 bases between. DNA of the CDR3: TGTGCCAGCAGCCAAAACAGACTAGGCGGGAGCACAGATACGCAGTATTTT. This encodes CASSQNRLGGSTDTQYF.

This clone was recorded a few times. Other DNA sequences in the same sample also yield this CDR3. The rearrangement uses TRBV28 and TRBJ1-1, with D uncertain. The CDR3 totals 11 residues. V lost 3 bases, J lost 4 bases, and 3 bases lay in between. The germline V gene encodes CDR1 MDHEN and CDR2 SYDVKM. CDR3: CASSLSTEAFF. CDR3 in DNA: TGTGCCAGCAGTTTGAGCACTGAAGCTTTCTTT.

This clone was seen just once. The chain employs TRBV18 and TRBJ2-2; D tentatively fits TRBD1 or TRBD2 (5 bases each). This CDR3 is 15 amino acids long. Trimming left V 3 bases short and J 6 bases short, with 14 bases between. Germline lookup yields CDR1 KGHSH and CDR2 LQKENI. The CDR3 DNA reads as TGTGCCAGCTCACCCCGGGACCTCTTGTCCGGGGAGCTGTTTTTT. This codes for CASSPRDLLSGELFF.

V and J are TRBV29-1 and TRBJ2-5; TRBD1 matches 7 bases. The length of the CDR3 is 12 residues. Germline V gene data show CDR1 as SQVTM and CDR2 as ANQGSEA. Trimming removed 7 bases from V and 2 bases from J; junction bases left unmatched: 4. The CDR3 DNA follows: TGCAGCGGCCGCAGGGGGCAAGAGACCCAGTACTTC. This codes for CSGRRGQETQYF.

V and J are TRBV6-6 and TRBJ2-6; possibly TRBD2 for D (6 bases). Trimming pared 3 bases from V and 2 bases from J, leaving 11 bases between. Germline V gives CDR1 MNHNY, CDR2 SVGAGI (reference sequence). The CDR3 contains 16 residues. In DNA, the CDR3 is TGTGCCAGCAGTTATGGGGGGTCTACTGGGGCCAACGTCCTGACTTTC. Its translation is CASSYGGSTGANVLTF.

This clone has a handful of counts. The chain links TRBV13 to TRBJ2-6; the D gene is possibly TRBD2 (6 bases). Germline values: CDR1 PRHDT, CDR2 FYEKMQ (reference sequence). V was shortened by 1 base and J by 1 base, with 14 bases between the two germline ends. There are 18 residues in the CDR3. CDR3 residues: CASSLVADLFSGANVLTF. As DNA, the CDR3 is TGTGCCAGCAGCTTAGTAGCGGACCTTTTTTCTGGGGCCAACGTCCTGACTTTC.

Comment on this clone: The sample contains more than one DNA sequence encoding this CDR3. The chain recombines TRBV5-1 with TRBJ2-2, with a possible D match to TRBD1 (6 bases). The CDR3 extends over 15 amino acids. The ends were cut back, 4 bases at V and 0 bases at J, with 10 bases in the middle. CDR1 and CDR2 (germline): SGHRS, YFSETQ. DNA of the CDR3: TGCGCCAGCAGCCTGGGGGCTTCGAACACCGGGGAGCTGTTTTTT. Its protein is CASSLGASNTGELFF.

The chain links TRBV2 to TRBJ1-1; 7 bases match TRBD1. Per germline, CDR1 SNHLY and CDR2 FYNNEI. CDR3 length: 11 residues. V lost 5 bases and J lost 11; bases outside the gene matches: 5. The CDR3 loop reads CASSPGGSAFF. CDR3 DNA sequence: TGTGCCAGCAGTCCAGGGGGTTCGGCTTTCTTT. The full variable domain, in which reference TRBV2 and TRBJ1-1 provide the parts outside the CDR3, is EPEVTQTPSHQVTQMGQEVILRCVPISNHLYFYWYRQILGQKVEFLVSFYNNEISEKSEIFDDQFSVERPDGSNFTLKIRSTKLEDSAMYFCASSPGGSAFFGQGTRLTVV.

Here the CDR3 DNA reads TGTGCCAGCAGTTTATCCGGGACTACCTACGAGCAGTACTTC. Its protein product is CASSLSGTTYEQYF. This chain joins TRBV28 and TRBJ2-7, with 7 nucleotides matching TRBD2. V lost 1 base and J lost 2; bases outside the gene matches: 2. CDR1 is MDHEN, CDR2 SYDVKM, per germline. The CDR3 spans 14 residues.

V usage is TRBV9 and J usage is TRBJ2-5; D is perhaps TRBD1 (7 bases). Germline assignment: CDR1 SGDLS and CDR2 YYNGEE. Trimming took off 3 bases at V and 7 bases at J, with 19 bases between the two ends. The length of the CDR3 is 15 residues. The CDR3 DNA is TGTGCCAGCAGCGCGACGGGGGACAGTTGGGCGACCCAGTACTTC. Amino acid sequence: CASSATGDSWATQYF.